This TCR beta chain appears in the sequencing data of a study of T cells after somatic rescue of genetic block. The repertoire was sequenced with immunoSEQ multiplex PCR; TCRdb's copy has only in-frame clones and lacks some. Here the sample spans tens of thousands of clones, 85% to 90% being singletons. This TCR derives from a woman in her late teens or twenties. The sequencing sample was made of peripheral blood mononuclear cells (PBMCs).

CDR3 in amino acids: CASSLYMNTEAFF. The CDR3, as DNA: TGTGCCAGCAGCTTATACATGAACACTGAAGCTTTCTTT. The J gene is TRBJ1-1, the V gene TRBV7-3; D uncertain. The CDR3 has 13 residues. Trimming left V 2 bases short and J 0 bases short, with 4 bases between. Germline assignment: CDR1 SGHTA and CDR2 FQGTGA.